This TCR beta chain was captured by sequencing in a study of cytomegalovirus exposure and HLA in healthy donors. The CDR3 length is 16 residues. The germline V gene has CDR1 LNHDA and CDR2 SQIVND (reference sequence). Trimming took 7 bases from V and 4 from J; bases not matched to a gene: 14. The PCR used 60 Vbeta and 13 Jbeta primers. Here immunoSEQ multiplex PCR was the method, and the copy in TCRdb shows in-frame clones only, minus some. Among around 100,000 clones listed, 55% to 75% were seen once. Study-level findings and limits: A later analysis found TCR association rates differed by HLA locus, highest for DRB1 and lowest for HLA-C.

The sample holds one count of this clone. Its antigen is currently unknown. The rearrangement joins TRBV19 to TRBJ2-3; TRBD1 aligns across 7 bases. Sequenced sample: PBMCs. The receptor was derived from a man in his thirties or forties in good health and CMV-seropositive. The CDR3 loop is CASTTRRGRSADTQYF. In DNA form, the CDR3 reads TGTGCCAGTACGACGCGTAGGGGGCGCTCCGCAGATACGCAGTATTTT.